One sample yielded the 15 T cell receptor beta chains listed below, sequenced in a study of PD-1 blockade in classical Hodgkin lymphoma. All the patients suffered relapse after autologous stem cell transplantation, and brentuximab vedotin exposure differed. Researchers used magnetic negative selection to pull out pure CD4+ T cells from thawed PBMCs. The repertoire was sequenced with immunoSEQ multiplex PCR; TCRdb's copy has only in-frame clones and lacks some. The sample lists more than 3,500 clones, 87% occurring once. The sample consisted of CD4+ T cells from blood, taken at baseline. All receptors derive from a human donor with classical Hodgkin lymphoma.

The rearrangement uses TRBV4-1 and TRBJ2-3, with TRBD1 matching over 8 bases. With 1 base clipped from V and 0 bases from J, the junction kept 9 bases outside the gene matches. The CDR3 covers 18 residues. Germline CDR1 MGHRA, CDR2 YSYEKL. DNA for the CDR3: TGCGCCAGCAGCCAAGTCTTGGCAGGGGGCCTTAGCACAGATACGCAGTATTTT. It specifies CASSQVLAGGLSTDTQYF.

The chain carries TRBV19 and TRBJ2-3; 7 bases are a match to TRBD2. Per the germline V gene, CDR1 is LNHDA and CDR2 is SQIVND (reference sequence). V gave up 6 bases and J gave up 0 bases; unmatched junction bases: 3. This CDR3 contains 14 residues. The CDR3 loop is CASRWGGSTDTQYF. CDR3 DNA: TGTGCCAGTAGGTGGGGGGGGAGCACAGATACGCAGTATTTT.

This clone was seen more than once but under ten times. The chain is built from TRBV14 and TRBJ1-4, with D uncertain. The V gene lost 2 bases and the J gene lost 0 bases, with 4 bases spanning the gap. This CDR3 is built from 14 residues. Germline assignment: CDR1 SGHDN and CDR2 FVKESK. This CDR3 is CASSQIATNEKLFF. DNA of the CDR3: TGTGCCAGCAGCCAAATAGCAACTAATGAAAAACTGTTTTTT. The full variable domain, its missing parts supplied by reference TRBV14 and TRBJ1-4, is EAGVTQFPSHSVIEKGQTVTLRCDPISGHDNLYWYRRVMGKEIKFLLHFVKESKQDESGMPNNRFLAERTGGTYSTLKVQPAELEDSGVYFCASSQIATNEKLFFGSGTQLSVL.

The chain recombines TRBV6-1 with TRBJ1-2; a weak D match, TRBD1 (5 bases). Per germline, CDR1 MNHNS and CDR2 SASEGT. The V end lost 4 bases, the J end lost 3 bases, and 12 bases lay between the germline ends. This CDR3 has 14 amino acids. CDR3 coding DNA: TGTGCCAGCAGTGGCTCGGGGGTTTACTATGGCTACACCTTC. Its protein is CASSGSGVYYGYTF.

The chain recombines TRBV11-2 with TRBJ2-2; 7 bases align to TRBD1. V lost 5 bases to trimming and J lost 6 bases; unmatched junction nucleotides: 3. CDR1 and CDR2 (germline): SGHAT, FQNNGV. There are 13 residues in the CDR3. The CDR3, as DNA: TGTGCCAGCAGCGTCCAGGGGGCCGGGGAGCTGTTTTTT. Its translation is CASSVQGAGELFF.

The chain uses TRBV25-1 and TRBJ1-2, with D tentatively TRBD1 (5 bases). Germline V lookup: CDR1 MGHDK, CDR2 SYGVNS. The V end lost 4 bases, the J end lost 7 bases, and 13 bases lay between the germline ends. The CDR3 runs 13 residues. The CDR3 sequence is CASSVGGTAGYTF. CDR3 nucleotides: TGTGCCAGCAGTGTCGGGGGTACAGCTGGCTACACCTTC.

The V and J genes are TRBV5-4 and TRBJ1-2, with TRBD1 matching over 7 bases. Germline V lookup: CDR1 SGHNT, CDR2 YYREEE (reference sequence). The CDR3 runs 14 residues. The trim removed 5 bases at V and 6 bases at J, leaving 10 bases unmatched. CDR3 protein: CASSSFRTGHGYTF. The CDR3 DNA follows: TGTGCCAGCAGTTCATTCCGGACAGGCCATGGCTACACCTTC. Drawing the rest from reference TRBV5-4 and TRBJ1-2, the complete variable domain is ETGVTQSPTHLIKTRGQQVTLRCSSQSGHNTVSWYQQALGQGPQFIFQYYREEENGRGNFPPRFSGLQFPNYSSELNVNALELDDSALYLCASSSFRTGHGYTFGSGTRLTVV.

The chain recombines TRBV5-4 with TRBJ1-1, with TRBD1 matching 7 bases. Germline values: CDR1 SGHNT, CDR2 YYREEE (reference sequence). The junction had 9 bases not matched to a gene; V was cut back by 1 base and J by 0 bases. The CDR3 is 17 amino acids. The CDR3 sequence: CASSLRRGTNMNTEAFF. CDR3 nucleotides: TGTGCCAGCAGCTTGCGCAGGGGGACTAACATGAACACTGAAGCTTTCTTT.

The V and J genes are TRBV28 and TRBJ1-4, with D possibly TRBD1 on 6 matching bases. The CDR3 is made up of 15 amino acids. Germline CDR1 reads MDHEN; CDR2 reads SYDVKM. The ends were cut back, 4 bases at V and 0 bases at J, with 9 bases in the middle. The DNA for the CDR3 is TGTGCCAGCAGTTCCTCAGGGGCAACTAATGAAAAACTGTTTTTT. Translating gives CASSSSGATNEKLFF.

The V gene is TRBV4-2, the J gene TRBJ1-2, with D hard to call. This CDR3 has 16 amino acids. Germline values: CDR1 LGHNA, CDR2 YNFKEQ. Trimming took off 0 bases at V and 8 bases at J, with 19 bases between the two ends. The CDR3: CASSQDVSATGGGYTF. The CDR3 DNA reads TGTGCCAGCAGCCAAGACGTATCGGCCACGGGTGGGGGCTACACCTTC.

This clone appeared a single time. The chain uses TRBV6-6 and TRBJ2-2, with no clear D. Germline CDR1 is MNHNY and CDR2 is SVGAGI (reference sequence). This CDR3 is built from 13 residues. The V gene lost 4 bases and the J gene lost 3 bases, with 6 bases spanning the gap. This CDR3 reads CASSSGDTGELFF. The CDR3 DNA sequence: TGTGCCAGCAGTTCTGGGGACACCGGGGAGCTGTTTTTT.

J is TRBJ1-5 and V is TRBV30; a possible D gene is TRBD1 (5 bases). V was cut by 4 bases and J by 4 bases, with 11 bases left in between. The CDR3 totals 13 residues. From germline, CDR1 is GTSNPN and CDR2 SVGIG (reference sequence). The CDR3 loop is CAWTQRGNQPQHF. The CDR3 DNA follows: TGTGCCTGGACACAAAGGGGAAATCAGCCCCAGCATTTT. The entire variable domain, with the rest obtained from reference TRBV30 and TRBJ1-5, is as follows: SQTIHQWPATLVQPVGSPLSLECTVEGTSNPNLYWYRQAAGRGLQLLFYSVGIGQISSEVPQNLSASRPQDRQFILSSKKLLLSDSGFYLCAWTQRGNQPQHFGDGTRLSIL.

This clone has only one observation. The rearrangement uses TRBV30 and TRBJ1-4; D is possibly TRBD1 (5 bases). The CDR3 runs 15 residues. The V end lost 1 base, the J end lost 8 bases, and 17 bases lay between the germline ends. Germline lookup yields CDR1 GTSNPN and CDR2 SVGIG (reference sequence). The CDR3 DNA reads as TGTGCCTGGAGTGGATCAGGGAGGGCGGGCGAAAAACTGTTTTTT. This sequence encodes CAWSGSGRAGEKLFF.

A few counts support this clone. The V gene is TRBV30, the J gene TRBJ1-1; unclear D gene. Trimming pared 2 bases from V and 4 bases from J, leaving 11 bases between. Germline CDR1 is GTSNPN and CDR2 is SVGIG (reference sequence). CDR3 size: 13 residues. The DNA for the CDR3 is TGTGCCTGGAGTTTATTTTTGGGCACTGAAGCTTTCTTT. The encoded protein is CAWSLFLGTEAFF.

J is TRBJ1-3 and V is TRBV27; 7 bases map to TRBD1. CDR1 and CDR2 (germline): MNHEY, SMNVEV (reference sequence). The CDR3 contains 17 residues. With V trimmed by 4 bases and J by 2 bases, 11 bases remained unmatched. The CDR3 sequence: CASSSRQGGGPGNTIYF. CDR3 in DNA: TGTGCCAGCAGTTCCCGACAGGGTGGCGGACCTGGAAACACCATATATTTT.